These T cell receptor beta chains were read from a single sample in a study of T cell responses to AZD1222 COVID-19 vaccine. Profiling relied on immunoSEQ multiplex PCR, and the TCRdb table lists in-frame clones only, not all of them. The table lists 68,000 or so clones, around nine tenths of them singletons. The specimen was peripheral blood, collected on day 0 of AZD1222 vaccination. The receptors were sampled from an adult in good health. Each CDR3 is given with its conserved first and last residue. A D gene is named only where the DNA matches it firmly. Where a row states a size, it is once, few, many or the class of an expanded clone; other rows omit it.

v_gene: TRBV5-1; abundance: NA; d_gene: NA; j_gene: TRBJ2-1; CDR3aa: CASSGYYGSYNEQFF; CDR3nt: TGCGCCAGCAGCGGGTATTACGGTTCCTACAATGAGCAGTTCTTC
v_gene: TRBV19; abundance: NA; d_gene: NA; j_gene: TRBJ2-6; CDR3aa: CASSIGSRYSGANVLTF; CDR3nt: TGTGCCAGTAGTATAGGTTCCAGGTACTCTGGGGCCAACGTCCTGACTTTC
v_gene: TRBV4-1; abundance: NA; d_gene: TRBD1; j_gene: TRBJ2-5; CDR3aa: CASSQNQGTAQETQYF; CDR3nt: TGCGCCAGCAGCCAAAACCAAGGGACAGCCCAGGAGACCCAGTACTTC
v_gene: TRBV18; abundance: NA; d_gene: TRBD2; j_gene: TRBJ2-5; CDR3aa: CASSEGGTETQYF; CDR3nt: TGTGCCAGCTCAGAGGGAGGGACTGAGACCCAGTACTTC
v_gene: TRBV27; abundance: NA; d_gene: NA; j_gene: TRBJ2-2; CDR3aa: CASSFPGTPTGELFF; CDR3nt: TGTGCCAGCAGTTTCCCCGGGACACCAACCGGGGAGCTGTTTTTT
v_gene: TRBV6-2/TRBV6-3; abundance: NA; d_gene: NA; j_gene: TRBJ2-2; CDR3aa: CASSYGDAGELFF; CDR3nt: TGTGCCAGCAGTTACGGGGATGCCGGGGAGCTGTTTTTT
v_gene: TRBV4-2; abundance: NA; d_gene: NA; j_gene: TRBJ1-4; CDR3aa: CASSLNRVQDQEKLFF; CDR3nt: TGTGCCAGCAGCCTGAATCGGGTGCAGGATCAAGAAAAACTGTTTTTT
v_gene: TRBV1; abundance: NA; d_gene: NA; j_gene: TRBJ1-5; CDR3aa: CTSSRVFPRWCAVQPQHF; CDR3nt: TGCACCAGCAGCCGAGTCTTTCCGAGGTGGTGTGCCGTCCAGCCCCAGCATTTT
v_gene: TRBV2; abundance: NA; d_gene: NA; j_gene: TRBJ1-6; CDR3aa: CASLYSSPLHF; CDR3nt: TGTGCCAGCTTGTATAGCTCACCCCTCCACTTT
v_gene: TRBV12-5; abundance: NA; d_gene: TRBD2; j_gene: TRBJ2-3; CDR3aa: CASGPGTSGRAEPTRTPSTDTQYF; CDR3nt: TGTGCTAGTGGTCCCGGGACTAGCGGGAGGGCCGAACCCACCCGGACCCCATCCACAGATACGCAGTATTTT
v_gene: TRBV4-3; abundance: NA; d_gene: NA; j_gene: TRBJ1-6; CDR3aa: CASSHKGPGVPLHF; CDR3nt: TGCGCCAGCAGCCATAAAGGACCGGGCGTACCCCTCCACTTT
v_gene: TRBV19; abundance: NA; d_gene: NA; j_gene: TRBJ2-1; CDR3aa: CASSPSSQHNEQFF; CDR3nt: TGTGCCAGTAGTCCCTCATCCCAGCACAATGAGCAGTTCTTC
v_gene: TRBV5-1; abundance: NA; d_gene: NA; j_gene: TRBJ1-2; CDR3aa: CASSPGEGRPYTF; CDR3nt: TGCGCCAGCAGCCCGGGAGAGGGGCGCCCATACACCTTC
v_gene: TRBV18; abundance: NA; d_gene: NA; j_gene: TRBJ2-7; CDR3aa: CASSWGRGAYEQYF; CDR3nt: TGTGCCAGCTCCTGGGGCAGGGGGGCCTACGAGCAGTACTTC
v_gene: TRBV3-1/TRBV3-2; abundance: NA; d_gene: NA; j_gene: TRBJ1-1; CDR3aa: CASSQVGAMNTEAFF; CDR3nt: TGTGCCAGCAGCCAAGTGGGGGCGATGAACACTGAAGCTTTCTTT
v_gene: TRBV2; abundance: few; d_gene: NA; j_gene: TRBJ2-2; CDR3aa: CASKVGELFF; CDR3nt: TGTGCCAGCAAGGTCGGGGAGCTGTTTTTT
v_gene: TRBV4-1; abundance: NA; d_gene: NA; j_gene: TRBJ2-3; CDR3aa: CASSQDTGVGTDTQYF; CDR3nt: TGCGCCAGCAGCCAAGATACGGGAGTCGGCACAGATACGCAGTATTTT
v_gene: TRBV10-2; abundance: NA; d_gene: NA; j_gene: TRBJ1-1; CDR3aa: CASSEWRGAVDTEAFF; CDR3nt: TGCGCCAGCAGTGAGTGGCGCGGCGCGGTGGATACTGAAGCTTTCTTT
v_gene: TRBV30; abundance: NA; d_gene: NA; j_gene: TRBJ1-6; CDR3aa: CAWSKSGDNSPLHF; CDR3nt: TGTGCCTGGAGTAAGTCAGGGGATAATTCACCCCTCCACTTT
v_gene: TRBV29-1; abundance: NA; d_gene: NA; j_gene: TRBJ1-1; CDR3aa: CSVEDPAGMNTEAFF; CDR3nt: TGCAGCGTTGAAGATCCAGCAGGGATGAACACTGAAGCTTTCTTT
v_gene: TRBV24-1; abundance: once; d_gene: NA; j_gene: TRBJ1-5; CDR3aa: CATSDLGPNQPQHF; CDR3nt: TGTGCCACCAGTGATCTTGGGCCCAATCAGCCCCAGCATTTT
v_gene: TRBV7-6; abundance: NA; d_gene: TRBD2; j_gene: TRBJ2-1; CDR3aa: CASSAQKAGGSNEQFF; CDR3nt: TGTGCCAGCAGCGCCCAGAAAGCGGGAGGTTCCAATGAGCAGTTCTTC
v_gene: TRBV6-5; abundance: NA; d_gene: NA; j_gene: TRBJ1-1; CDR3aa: CASSYRPEGDTEAFF; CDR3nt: TGTGCCAGCAGTTACCGACCCGAGGGGGACACTGAAGCTTTCTTT
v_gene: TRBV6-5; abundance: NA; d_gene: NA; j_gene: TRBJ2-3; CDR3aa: CASSSLMDTQYF; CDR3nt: TGTGCCAGCAGTTCCCTGATGGATACGCAGTATTTT
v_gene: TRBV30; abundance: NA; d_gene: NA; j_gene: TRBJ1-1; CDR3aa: CACRQEVGEAFF; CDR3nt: TGTGCCTGCAGACAGGAGGTGGGGGAAGCTTTCTTT
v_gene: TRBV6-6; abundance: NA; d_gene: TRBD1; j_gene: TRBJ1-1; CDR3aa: CASSTRTGENTEAFF; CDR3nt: TGTGCCAGCAGTACCCGGACAGGGGAAAACACTGAAGCTTTCTTT
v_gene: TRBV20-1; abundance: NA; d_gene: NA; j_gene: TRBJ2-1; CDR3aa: CSAWSVEGFF; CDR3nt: TGCAGTGCTTGGTCGGTGGAAGGTTTCTTC
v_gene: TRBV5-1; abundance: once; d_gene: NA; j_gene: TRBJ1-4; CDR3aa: CASSLMGGVLNEKLFF; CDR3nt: TGCGCCAGCAGCCTGATGGGGGGGGTCCTTAATGAAAAACTGTTTTTT
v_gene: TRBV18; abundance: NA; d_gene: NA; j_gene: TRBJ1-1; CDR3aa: CASSLLDGTEAFF; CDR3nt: TGTGCCAGCTCACTATTGGACGGCACTGAAGCTTTCTTT
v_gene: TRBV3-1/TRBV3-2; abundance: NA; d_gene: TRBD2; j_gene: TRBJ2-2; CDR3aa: CASSQTAGVNGELFF; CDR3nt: TGTGCCAGCAGCCAAACCGCGGGGGTAAACGGGGAGCTGTTTTTT
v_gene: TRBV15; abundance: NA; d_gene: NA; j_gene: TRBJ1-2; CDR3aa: CATSKINYGYTF; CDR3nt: TGTGCCACCAGCAAGATTAACTATGGCTACACCTTC
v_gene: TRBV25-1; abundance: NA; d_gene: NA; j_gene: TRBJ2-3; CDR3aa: CASTMADTQYF; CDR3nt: TGTGCCAGCACCATGGCAGATACGCAGTATTTT
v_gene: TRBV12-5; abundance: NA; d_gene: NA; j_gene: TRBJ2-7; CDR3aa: CASGLGDGAYEQYF; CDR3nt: TGTGCTAGTGGTTTGGGGGACGGAGCCTACGAGCAGTACTTC
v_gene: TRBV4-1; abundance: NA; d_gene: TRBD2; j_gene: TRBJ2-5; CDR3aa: CASSQSGGREQETQYF; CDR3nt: TGCGCCAGCAGCCAATCTGGCGGGAGGGAACAAGAGACCCAGTACTTC
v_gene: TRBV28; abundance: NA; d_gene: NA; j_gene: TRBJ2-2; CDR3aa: CASSFLGGVGTGELFF; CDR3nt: TGTGCCAGCAGTTTCCTGGGCGGTGTCGGGACCGGGGAGCTGTTTTTT
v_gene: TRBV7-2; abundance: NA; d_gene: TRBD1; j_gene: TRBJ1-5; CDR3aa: CASSFGTGWNQPQHF; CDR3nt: TGTGCCAGCAGCTTCGGGACAGGATGGAATCAGCCCCAGCATTTT
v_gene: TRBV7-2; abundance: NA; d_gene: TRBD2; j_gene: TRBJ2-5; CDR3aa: CASSLRGTSAQETQYF; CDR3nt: TGTGCCAGCAGCTTAAGGGGGACTAGCGCACAAGAGACCCAGTACTTC
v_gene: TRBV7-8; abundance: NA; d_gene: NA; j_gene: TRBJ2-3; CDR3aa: CASSPFPGADTQYF; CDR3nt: TGTGCCAGCAGCCCTTTCCCAGGGGCAGATACGCAGTATTTT
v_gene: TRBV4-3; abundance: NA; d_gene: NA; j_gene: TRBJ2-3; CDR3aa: CASSRTRGNSTDTQYF; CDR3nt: TGCGCCAGCAGCCGAACGCGGGGAAACTCCACAGATACGCAGTATTTT
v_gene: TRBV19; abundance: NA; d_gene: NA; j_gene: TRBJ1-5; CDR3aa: CASSISGHNNQPQHF; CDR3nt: TGTGCCAGTAGTATCTCGGGACACAATAATCAGCCCCAGCATTTT
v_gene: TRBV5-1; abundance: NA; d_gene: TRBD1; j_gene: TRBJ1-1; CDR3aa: CASSPRDRRNTEAFF; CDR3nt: TGCGCCAGCAGCCCCAGGGACAGAAGGAACACTGAAGCTTTCTTT
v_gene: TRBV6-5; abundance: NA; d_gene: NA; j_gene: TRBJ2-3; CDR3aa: CASKRPGPRTDTQYF; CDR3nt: TGTGCCAGCAAGCGGCCCGGACCTCGCACAGATACGCAGTATTTT
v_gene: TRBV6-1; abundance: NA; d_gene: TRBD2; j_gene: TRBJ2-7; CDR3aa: CASSEAHGRTYEQYF; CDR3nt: TGTGCCAGCAGTGAAGCTCACGGGAGGACCTACGAGCAGTACTTC
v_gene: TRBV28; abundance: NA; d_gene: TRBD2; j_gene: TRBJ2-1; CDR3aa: CASRFGTTEQFF; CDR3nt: TGTGCCAGCAGGTTCGGGACTACCGAGCAGTTCTTC
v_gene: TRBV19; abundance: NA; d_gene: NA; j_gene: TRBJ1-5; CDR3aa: CARGIGQPQHF; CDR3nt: TGTGCCAGGGGGATCGGACAGCCCCAGCATTTT
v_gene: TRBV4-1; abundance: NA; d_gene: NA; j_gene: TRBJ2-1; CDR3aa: CASSQEGGQELNEQFF; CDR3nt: TGCGCCAGCAGCCAAGAGGGAGGACAGGAGCTCAATGAGCAGTTCTTC
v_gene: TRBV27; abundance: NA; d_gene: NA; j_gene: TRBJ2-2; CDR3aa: CASSPAWAIGTGELFF; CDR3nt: TGTGCCAGCAGTCCCGCATGGGCAATCGGCACCGGGGAGCTGTTTTTT
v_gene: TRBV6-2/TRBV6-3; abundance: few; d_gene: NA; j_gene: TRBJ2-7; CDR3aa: CASSQSEEQYF; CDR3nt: TGTGCCAGCAGCCAAAGCGAAGAGCAGTACTTC
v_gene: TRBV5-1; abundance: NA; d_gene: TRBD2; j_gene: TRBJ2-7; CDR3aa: CASSLAGGDLYEQYF; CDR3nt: TGCGCCAGCAGCTTGGCGGGAGGAGACCTCTACGAGCAGTACTTC
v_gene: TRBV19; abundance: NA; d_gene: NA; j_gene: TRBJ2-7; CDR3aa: CASSMIGTFYEQYF; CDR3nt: TGTGCCAGTAGTATGATCGGAACATTCTACGAGCAGTACTTC
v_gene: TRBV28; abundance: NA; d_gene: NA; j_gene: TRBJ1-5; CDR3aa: CASSLLRDAGQPQHF; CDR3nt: TGTGCCAGCAGTTTACTCCGGGACGCCGGACAGCCCCAGCATTTT
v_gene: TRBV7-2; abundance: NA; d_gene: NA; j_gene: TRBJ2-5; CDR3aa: CASSSTRLETQYF; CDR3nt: TGTGCCAGCAGCTCGACTAGATTGGAGACCCAGTACTTC
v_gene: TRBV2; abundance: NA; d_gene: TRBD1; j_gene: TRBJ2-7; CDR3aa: CASRERQGATYEQYF; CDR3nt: TGTGCCAGCAGAGAACGACAGGGGGCTACCTACGAGCAGTACTTC
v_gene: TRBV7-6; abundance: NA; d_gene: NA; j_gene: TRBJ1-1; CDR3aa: CASSLAPSGAVNTEAFF; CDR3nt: TGTGCCAGCAGCTTAGCCCCTTCTGGGGCGGTGAACACTGAAGCTTTCTTT
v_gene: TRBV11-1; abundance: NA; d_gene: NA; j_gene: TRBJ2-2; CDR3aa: CASSPWAARNTGELFF; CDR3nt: TGTGCCAGCAGCCCCTGGGCGGCCAGGAACACCGGGGAGCTGTTTTTT